This entry describes one TCR beta chain. Its antigen is not known. Profiled with immunoSEQ multiplex PCR; TCRdb holds only in-frame clones, not every one. The profile shows under 55,000 clones, roughly 91% of them singletons. The record originates from a study of graft-versus-host responses after intestinal transplantation. In the study overall: Induction using anti-thymocyte globulin, followed by tacrolimus and steroids for two to four years, was given to all recipients. Study-level findings and limits: The study associated peak circulating GvH clone levels with early post-transplant HvG declines. Some GvH clones appeared in ileal mucosa or blood before recipient bone marrow.

Deletions cut 4 bases from V and 4 bases from J, with 9 bases between. The CDR3 runs to 12 residues. This receptor was obtained from a human patient who received an intestinal transplant, so some T cells may come from the graft donor. The V call is TRBV5-3, the J call TRBJ2-7; D is unresolved. TRBV5-3 is an ORF, with its function uncertain. The sequencing used PBMCs, collected 524 days after transplant. The DNA of the CDR3 is TGTGCCAGAAGCCGCGGTCCGTACGAGCAGTACTTC. It is translated as CARSRGPYEQYF.